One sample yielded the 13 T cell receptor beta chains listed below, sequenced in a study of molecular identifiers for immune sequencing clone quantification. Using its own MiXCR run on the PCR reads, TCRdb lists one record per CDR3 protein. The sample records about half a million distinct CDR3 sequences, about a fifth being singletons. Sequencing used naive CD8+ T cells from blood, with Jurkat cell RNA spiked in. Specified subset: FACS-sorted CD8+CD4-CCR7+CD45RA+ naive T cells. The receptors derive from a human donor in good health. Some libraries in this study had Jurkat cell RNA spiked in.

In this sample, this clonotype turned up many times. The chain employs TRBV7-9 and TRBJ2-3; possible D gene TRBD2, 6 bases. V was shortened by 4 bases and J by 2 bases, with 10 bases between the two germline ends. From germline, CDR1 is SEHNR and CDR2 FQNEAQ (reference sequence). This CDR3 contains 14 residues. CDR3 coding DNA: TGTGCCAGCAGCTCCAAGCGGGCCACAGATACGCAGTATTTT. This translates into CASSSKRATDTQYF.

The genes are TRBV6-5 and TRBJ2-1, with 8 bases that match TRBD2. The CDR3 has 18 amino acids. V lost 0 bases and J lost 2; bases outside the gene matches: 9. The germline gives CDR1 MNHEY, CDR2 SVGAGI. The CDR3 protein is CASSYSAGGGGTYNEQFF. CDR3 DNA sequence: TGTGCCAGCAGTTACTCGGCGGGAGGAGGGGGGACCTACAATGAGCAGTTCTTC.

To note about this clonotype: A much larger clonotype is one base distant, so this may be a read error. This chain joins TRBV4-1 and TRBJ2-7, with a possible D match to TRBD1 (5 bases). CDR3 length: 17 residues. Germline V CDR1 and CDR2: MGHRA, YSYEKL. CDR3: CASSQDGPDSSPYEQCF. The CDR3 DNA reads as TGCGCCAGCAGCCAAGATGGGCCCGACAGCAGTCCCTACGAGCAGTGCTTC.

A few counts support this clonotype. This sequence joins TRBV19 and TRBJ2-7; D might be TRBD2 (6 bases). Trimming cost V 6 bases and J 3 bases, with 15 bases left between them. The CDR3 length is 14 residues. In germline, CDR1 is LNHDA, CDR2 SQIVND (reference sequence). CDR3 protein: CASRDSGDVYEQYF. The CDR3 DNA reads TGTGCCAGTAGAGACTCGGGGGATGTCTACGAGCAGTACTTC.

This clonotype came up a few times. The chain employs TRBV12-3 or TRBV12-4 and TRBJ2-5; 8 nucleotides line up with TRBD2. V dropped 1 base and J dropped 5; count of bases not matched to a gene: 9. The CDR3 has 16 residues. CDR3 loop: CASSLEPGGTSETQYF. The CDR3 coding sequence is TGTGCCAGCAGTTTAGAGCCGGGGGGGACTTCGGAGACCCAGTACTTC.

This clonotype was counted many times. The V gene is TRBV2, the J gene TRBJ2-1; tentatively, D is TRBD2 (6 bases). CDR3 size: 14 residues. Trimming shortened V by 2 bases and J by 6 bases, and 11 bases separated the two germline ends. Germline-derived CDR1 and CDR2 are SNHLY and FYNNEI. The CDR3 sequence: CASSESTGGNEQFF. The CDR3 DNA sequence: TGTGCCAGCAGTGAATCGACCGGGGGCAATGAGCAGTTCTTC.

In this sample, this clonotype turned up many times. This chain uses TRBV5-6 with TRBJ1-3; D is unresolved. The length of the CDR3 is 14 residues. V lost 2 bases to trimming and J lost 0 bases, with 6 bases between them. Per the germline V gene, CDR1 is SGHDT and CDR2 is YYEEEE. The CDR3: CASSFGSSGNTIYF. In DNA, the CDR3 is TGTGCCAGCAGCTTTGGCAGCTCTGGAAACACCATATATTTT.

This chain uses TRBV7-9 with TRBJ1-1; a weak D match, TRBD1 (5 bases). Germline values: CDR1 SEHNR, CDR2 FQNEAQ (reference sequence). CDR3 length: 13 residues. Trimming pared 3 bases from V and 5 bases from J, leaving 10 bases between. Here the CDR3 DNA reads TGTGCCAGCAGCTTTTCGGGGCCGACTGAAGCTTTCTTT. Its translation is CASSFSGPTEAFF.

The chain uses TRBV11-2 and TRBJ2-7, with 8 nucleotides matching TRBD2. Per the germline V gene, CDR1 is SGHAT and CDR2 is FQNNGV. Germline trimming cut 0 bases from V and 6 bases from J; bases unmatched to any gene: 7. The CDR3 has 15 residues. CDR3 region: CASSLDPGGLLEQYF. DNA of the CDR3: TGTGCCAGCAGCTTAGATCCGGGAGGGTTGCTCGAGCAGTACTTC.

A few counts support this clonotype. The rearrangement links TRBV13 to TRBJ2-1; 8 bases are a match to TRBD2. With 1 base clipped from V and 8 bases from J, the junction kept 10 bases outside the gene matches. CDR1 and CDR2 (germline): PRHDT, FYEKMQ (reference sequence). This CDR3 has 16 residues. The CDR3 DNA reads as TGTGCCAGCAGCTTAGCCCGGGAGCTAGCGGGCGATGAGCAGTTCTTC. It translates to CASSLARELAGDEQFF.

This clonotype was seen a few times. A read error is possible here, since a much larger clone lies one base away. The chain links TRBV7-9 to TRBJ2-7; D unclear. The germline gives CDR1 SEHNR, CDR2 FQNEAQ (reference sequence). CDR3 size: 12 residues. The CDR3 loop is CVSSPISYEQYF. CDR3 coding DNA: TGTGTCAGCAGCCCGATTAGCTACGAGCAGTACTTC.

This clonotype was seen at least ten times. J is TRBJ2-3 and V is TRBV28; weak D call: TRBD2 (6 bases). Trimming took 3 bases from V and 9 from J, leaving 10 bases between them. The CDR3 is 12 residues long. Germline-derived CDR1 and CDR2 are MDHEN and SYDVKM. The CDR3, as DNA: TGTGCCAGCAGTTTGGAGGGATTGACGCAGTATTTT. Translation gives CASSLEGLTQYF.

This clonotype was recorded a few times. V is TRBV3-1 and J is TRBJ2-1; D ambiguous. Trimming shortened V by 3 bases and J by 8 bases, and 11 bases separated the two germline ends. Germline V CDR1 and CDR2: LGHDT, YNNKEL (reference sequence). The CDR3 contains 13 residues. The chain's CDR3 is CASSQARTHEQFF. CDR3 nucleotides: TGTGCCAGCAGCCAGGCTAGAACCCATGAGCAGTTCTTC.